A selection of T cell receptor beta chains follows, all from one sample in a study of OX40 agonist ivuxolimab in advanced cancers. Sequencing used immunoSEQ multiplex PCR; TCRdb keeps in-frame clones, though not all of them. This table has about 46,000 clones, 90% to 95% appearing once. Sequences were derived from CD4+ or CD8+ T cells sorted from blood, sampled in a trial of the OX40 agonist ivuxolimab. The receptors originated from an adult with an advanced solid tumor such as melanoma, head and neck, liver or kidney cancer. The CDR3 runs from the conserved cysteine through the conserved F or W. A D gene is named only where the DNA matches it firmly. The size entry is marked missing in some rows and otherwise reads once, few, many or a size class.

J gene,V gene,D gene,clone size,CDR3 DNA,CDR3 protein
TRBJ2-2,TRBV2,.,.,TGTGCCAGCAGTGAAGCATTCGAGGGCCCGACGGGGGAGCTGTTTTTT,CASSEAFEGPTGELFF
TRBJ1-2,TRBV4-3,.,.,TGCGCCAGCAGCCAAGAAGGCCAGAGGGACTATGGCTACACCTTC,CASSQEGQRDYGYTF
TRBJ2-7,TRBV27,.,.,TGTGCCAGCAGTTGGGACGGTTCCTACGAGCAGTACTTC,CASSWDGSYEQYF
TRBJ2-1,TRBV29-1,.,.,TGCAGCGTTGAGGGAGGATCCCACAATGAGCAGTTCTTC,CSVEGGSHNEQFF
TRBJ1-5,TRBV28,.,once,TGTGCCAGCAGTTTATATAGTCAGCGCAATCAGCCCCAGCATTTT,CASSLYSQRNQPQHF
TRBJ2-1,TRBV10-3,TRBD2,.,TGTGCCATCAGGGACGGACTAGCGGGAGTAGGATACAATGAGCAGTTCTTC,CAIRDGLAGVGYNEQFF
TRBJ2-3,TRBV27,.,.,TGTGCCAGCAGTTTATCGGCAAGCGCTACTGGGTCAGATACGCAGTATTTT,CASSLSASATGSDTQYF
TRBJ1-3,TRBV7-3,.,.,TGTGCCAGCAGCCGGGACGGAGGCTCTGGAAACACCATATATTTT,CASSRDGGSGNTIYF
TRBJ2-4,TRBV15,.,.,TGTGCCACCAGCAGGGAGTACCGTGACATTCAGTACTTC,CATSREYRDIQYF
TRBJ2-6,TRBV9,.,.,TGTGCCAGCAGCGAGGATAGGACGGTCTTATCTGGGGCCAACGTCCTGACTTTC,CASSEDRTVLSGANVLTF
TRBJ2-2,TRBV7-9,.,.,TGTGCCAGCAGCTTAAAGAACACCGGGGAGCTGTTTTTT,CASSLKNTGELFF
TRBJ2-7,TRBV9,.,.,TGTGCCAGCAGCGTAGGGATGCGGGTAGACTACGAGCAGTACTTC,CASSVGMRVDYEQYF
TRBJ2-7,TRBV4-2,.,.,TGTGCCAGCAGCCCCGAGGGGGGTTCCTACGAGCAGTACTTC,CASSPEGGSYEQYF
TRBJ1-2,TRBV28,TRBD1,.,TGTGCCAGCAGTTTTCGACAGGGTCAAGGGTTCACCTTC,CASSFRQGQGFTF
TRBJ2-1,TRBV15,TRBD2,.,TGTGCCACCAAAACGGGACTAGCAGCATACAATGAGCAGTTCTTC,CATKTGLAAYNEQFF
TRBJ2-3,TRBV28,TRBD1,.,TGTGCCAGCAGTTTCCGGGACAGGATCACAGATACGCAGTATTTT,CASSFRDRITDTQYF
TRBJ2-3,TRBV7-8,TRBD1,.,TGTGCCAGCAGCAGCGAGGGACAGGCAGATGGTGCAGATACGCAGTATTTT,CASSSEGQADGADTQYF
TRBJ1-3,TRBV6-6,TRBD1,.,TGTGCCAGCAGCACGACAGGGCCCGGAAACACCATATATTTT,CASSTTGPGNTIYF
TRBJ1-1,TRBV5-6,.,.,TGTGCCAGCAGCTTGGCGCAGGTGGACACTGAAGCTTTCTTT,CASSLAQVDTEAFF
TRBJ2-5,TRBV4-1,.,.,TGCGCCAGCAGCCGGGGTGGGGGTACCGAAGAGACCCAGTACTTC,CASSRGGGTEETQYF
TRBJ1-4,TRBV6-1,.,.,TGTGCCAGCAGTGAATCAAGTGGGTCGGAGAAACTGTTTTTT,CASSESSGSEKLFF
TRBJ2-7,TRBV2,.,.,TGTGCCAGCAGTGAGCCGGCAGGGGAGTTCGAGCAGTACTTC,CASSEPAGEFEQYF
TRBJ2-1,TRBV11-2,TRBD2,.,TGTGCCACCGATTCCCCCATAGTAGCGGGGGGGCGCAATGAGCAGTTCTTC,CATDSPIVAGGRNEQFF
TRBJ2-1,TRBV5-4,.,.,TGTGCCAGCAGCCGCGCGGGACAGCCTTACAATGAGCAGTTCTTC,CASSRAGQPYNEQFF
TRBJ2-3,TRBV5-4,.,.,TGTGCCAGCAGCTTGAGGGGCAGCACAGATACGCAGTATTTT,CASSLRGSTDTQYF